The sequence of this T cell receptor (beta chain) was determined in a study of T cells after yellow fever vaccination. About the research overall: Fractions with few cells were prepared using SMART-Seq v4 Ultra Low Input. Broader study findings: Researchers cautioned that FACS-sorted repertoires could harbor abundant clonotypes contaminating from the bulk population.

This clonotype appeared a few times. Antigen: not known. CDR1 is WSHSY and CDR2 is SAAADI in the germline V gene. CDR3 length: 15 residues. Trimming left V 0 bases short and J 1 base short, with 8 bases between. A 5'RACE template-switching step, the method used to make TCR cDNA, added a universal primer site and UMIs. TCRdb reprocessed the 5' RACE reads via MiXCR and lists one record per CDR3 protein. The sample carries about 120,000 distinct CDR3 sequences, more than 7.5% recorded once. The receptor's source is a man aged 18 to 35 who received the YFV17D yellow fever vaccine. This chain uses TRBV10-2 with TRBJ2-3; a possible D gene is TRBD1 (6 bases). The starting material was CD8+ T cells sorted from PBMCs, obtained on the day of the yellow fever booster vaccination. The DNA for the CDR3 is TGCGCCAGCAGTGAGTCTAGGACAGGCACAGATACGCAGTATTTT. Amino acid sequence: CASSESRTGTDTQYF.